These 27 T cell receptor beta chains were all obtained from the same sample, sequenced in a study of blood T cell repertoires in COVID-19. Sequencing used immunoSEQ multiplex PCR; TCRdb keeps in-frame clones, though not all of them. In the table there are tens of thousands of clones, roughly 84% of which are singletons. What was sequenced was peripheral blood. All receptors come from a man between 65 and 80 years old with acute or convalescent COVID-19.

V is TRBV6-1 and J is TRBJ2-3, with TRBD1 matching over 8 bases. V shed 2 bases and J 4 bases; nucleotides not matched to a gene: 2. Germline CDR1 reads MNHNS; CDR2 reads SASEGT. The CDR3 contains 14 residues. CDR3 residues: CASSELTGADTQYF. The CDR3 DNA is TGTGCCAGCAGTGAACTGACAGGGGCAGATACGCAGTATTTT.

V gene TRBV7-2 combines with J gene TRBJ1-2; 7 bases agree with TRBD1. V lost 10 bases to trimming and J lost 6 bases; unmatched junction nucleotides: 11. Per germline, CDR1 SGHTA and CDR2 FQGNSA. The CDR3 loop spans 13 amino acids. CDR3: CAIPGGNEDGYTF. Here the CDR3 DNA reads TGTGCCATCCCAGGGGGGAATGAGGATGGCTACACCTTC.

The rearrangement uses TRBV27 and TRBJ1-1; maybe TRBD1 (5 bases). Germline V gene data show CDR1 as MNHEY and CDR2 as SMNVEV (reference sequence). The CDR3 loop spans 13 amino acids. The ends were cut back, 5 bases at V and 4 bases at J, with 11 bases in the middle. The DNA of the CDR3 is TGTGCCAGCAGTGTTCAGGGTGGCACTGAAGCTTTCTTT. It is translated as CASSVQGGTEAFF.

This clone occurred once. The V call is TRBV27, the J call TRBJ2-7; the D gene is possibly TRBD1 (6 bases). This CDR3 region has 14 residues. The V end was cut by 2 bases, the J end by 4 bases, with 12 bases between. CDR1 MNHEY and CDR2 SMNVEV come from the germline V gene (reference sequence). CDR3: CASSLEPGAYEQYF. DNA of the CDR3: TGTGCCAGCAGTTTAGAGCCAGGGGCGTACGAGCAGTACTTC.

The chain employs TRBV5-8 and TRBJ2-5; D may be TRBD1 (6 bases). The V end was cut by 3 bases, the J end by 1 base, with 10 bases between. Germline CDR1 and CDR2: SGHTS and YDEGEE. The CDR3 consists of 14 residues. The CDR3 DNA sequence: TGTGCCAGCAGCTACCCGGACAGCCAAGAGACCCAGTACTTC. Protein product: CASSYPDSQETQYF.

V gene TRBV30 combines with J gene TRBJ2-7; 9 nucleotides align to TRBD2. The germline V gene has CDR1 GTSNPN and CDR2 SVGIG (reference sequence). CDR3 length: 13 amino acids. V trimming: 5 bases; J trimming: 4 bases; junction bases outside the gene matches: 6. This CDR3 is CAWGWREGYEQYF. The CDR3, as DNA: TGTGCCTGGGGTTGGCGGGAGGGATACGAGCAGTACTTC.

This clone was seen a few times. V usage is TRBV18 and J usage is TRBJ1-5; D is unclear. The CDR3 is 16 residues long. Germline V gene lookup returns CDR1 KGHSH and CDR2 LQKENI. Deletions cut 6 bases from V and 3 bases from J, with 18 bases between. CDR3 coding DNA: TGTGCCAGCTCGCTGAGACCAGCGCAACCCAATCAGCCCCAGCATTTT. Translated, it gives CASSLRPAQPNQPQHF. The full variable domain, completed using reference TRBV18 and TRBJ1-5, is NAGVMQNPRHLVRRRGQEARLRCSPMKGHSHVYWYRQLPEEGLKFMVYLQKENIIDESGMPKERFSAEFPKEGPSILRIQQVVRGDSAAYFCASSLRPAQPNQPQHFGDGTRLSIL.

The V call is TRBV6-5, the J call TRBJ2-7, with 7 positions matching TRBD2. The CDR3 has 15 residues. V shed 0 bases and J 3 bases; nucleotides not matched to a gene: 5. Germline loops: CDR1 MNHEY, CDR2 SVGAGI. The CDR3 DNA reads as TGTGCCAGCAGTTACTCCCTAGCGGTAAACTACGAGCAGTACTTC. This gives the protein CASSYSLAVNYEQYF.

The gene calls are TRBV5-1 and TRBJ2-5; perhaps TRBD1 as D (5 bases). CDR3 length: 15 residues. Germline V gene sequence: CDR1 SGHRS, CDR2 YFSETQ. Trimming removed 7 bases at V and 2 bases at J, with 18 bases between. The CDR3 spells CASAKIGANQETQYF. CDR3 nucleotides: TGCGCCAGCGCAAAGATAGGGGCGAATCAAGAGACCCAGTACTTC.

CDR3 amino acids: CASSRQSEAFF. The CDR3, as DNA: TGTGCCAGCAGTCGACAGTCTGAAGCTTTCTTT. This chain joins TRBV21-1 and TRBJ1-1; TRBD1, the table's D call, was not compared with the DNA. TRBV21-1 is classified as a pseudogene. The CDR3 is made up of 11 amino acids.

V gene TRBV24-1 combines with J gene TRBJ2-2; 8 nucleotides line up with TRBD1. The CDR3 runs to 16 residues. The V and J ends lost 6 bases and 3 bases, in that order; junction bases with no gene match: 8. Germline V gene lookup returns CDR1 KGHDR and CDR2 SFDVKD. CDR3 nucleotide sequence: TGTGCCACCAGTCGGGCAGGGACAGGATACACCGGGGAGCTGTTTTTT. It translates to CATSRAGTGYTGELFF.

The chain couples TRBV7-8 to TRBJ1-5; a weak D match, TRBD1 (6 bases). V gave up 5 bases and J gave up 7 bases, with 12 bases separating them. The CDR3 extends over 13 amino acids. Germline V gene data show CDR1 as SGHVS and CDR2 as FQNEAQ. The CDR3 is CASSLGQQQPQHF. The DNA for the CDR3 is TGTGCCAGCAGCCTCGGACAGCAGCAGCCCCAGCATTTT.

The chain has TRBV9 and TRBJ2-1; 8 nucleotides align to TRBD2. Germline values: CDR1 SGDLS, CDR2 YYNGEE. The V and J ends lost 0 bases and 4 bases, in that order; junction bases with no gene match: 9. This CDR3 region has 17 residues. The CDR3 nucleotides read TGTGCCAGCAGCGTAGCCAGAACAGCGGGAGCTTACAATGAGCAGTTCTTC. Translating it yields CASSVARTAGAYNEQFF.

V usage is TRBV27 and J usage is TRBJ1-5, with 7 bases aligning to TRBD1. The trim removed 5 bases at V and 7 bases at J, leaving 11 bases unmatched. The germline V gene has CDR1 MNHEY and CDR2 SMNVEV (reference sequence). This CDR3 is 15 amino acids long. CDR3 nucleotides: TGTGCCAGCAGTGCTTCCGGGACAGCCGACCAGCCCCAGCATTTT. Amino acid sequence: CASSASGTADQPQHF.

This clone was found a few times. The chain combines TRBV5-6 with TRBJ1-2; 8 positions match TRBD1. The germline V gene has CDR1 SGHDT and CDR2 YYEEEE. The junction had 1 base not matched to a gene; V was cut back by 0 bases and J by 3 bases. The CDR3 loop spans 14 amino acids. The CDR3 nucleotides are TGTGCCAGCAGCTTGGCGACAGGGGACTATGGCTACACCTTC. Encoded protein: CASSLATGDYGYTF.

The chain recombines TRBV12-3 or TRBV12-4 with TRBJ1-2; D is undetermined. The CDR3 totals 13 residues. Trimming shortened V by 6 bases and J by 5 bases, and 13 bases separated the two germline ends. The CDR3 DNA follows: TGTGCCAGCAGCCCCTCAGTACAGTATGGCTACACCTTC. Translated: CASSPSVQYGYTF.

The gene calls are TRBV24-1 and TRBJ1-4; D is undetermined. Germline V gene data show CDR1 as KGHDR and CDR2 as SFDVKD. The CDR3 sequence is 15 residues long. Trimming took off 2 bases at V and 8 bases at J, with 14 bases between the two ends. The CDR3: CATSDSSYASEKLFF. As DNA, the CDR3 is TGTGCCACCAGTGATTCCTCGTACGCTAGCGAAAAACTGTTTTTT.

This sequence joins TRBV7-3 and TRBJ2-7; 8 nucleotides agree with TRBD2. The CDR3 totals 15 residues. The germline CDR1 and CDR2 sequences are SGHTA and FQGTGA. The trim removed 5 bases at V and 1 base at J, leaving 7 bases unmatched. CDR3: CASSPRAGVSYEQYF. CDR3 in DNA: TGTGCCAGCAGCCCTCGAGCGGGAGTGTCCTACGAGCAGTACTTC.

This chain uses TRBV28 with TRBJ2-7; 7 bases align to TRBD1. This CDR3 has 12 amino acids. The V and J ends lost 5 bases and 2 bases, in that order; junction bases with no gene match: 0. CDR1 is MDHEN, CDR2 SYDVKM, per germline. The DNA for the CDR3 is TGTGCCAGCAGTGGGACAGCCTACGAGCAGTACTTC. It encodes CASSGTAYEQYF.

The chain couples TRBV9 to TRBJ1-3; D possibly corresponds to TRBD1 (5 bases). This CDR3 is built from 15 residues. V lost 0 bases and J lost 4, with 11 bases in between. Germline V gene data show CDR1 as SGDLS and CDR2 as YYNGEE. The CDR3 sequence: CASSVAAGPGNTIYF. CDR3 sequence (DNA): TGTGCCAGCAGCGTAGCCGCGGGGCCGGGAAACACCATATATTTT.

This clone showed up just once. The V call is TRBV5-8, the J call TRBJ1-5; 8 bases agree with TRBD1. V gave up 2 bases and J gave up 5 bases; unmatched junction bases: 9. The V gene's germline CDR1 is SGHTS and CDR2 YDEGEE. CDR3 length: 16 amino acids. CDR3 sequence reads: CASSFPPDRVDQPQHF. CDR3 DNA sequence: TGTGCCAGCAGCTTCCCTCCGGACAGGGTCGATCAGCCCCAGCATTTT.

The chain joins TRBV10-3 to TRBJ1-6; 11 bases align to TRBD1. J lost 0 bases, V lost 4 bases, and 5 bases had no gene match. In germline, CDR1 is ENHRY, CDR2 SYGVKD. There are 18 residues in the CDR3. DNA for the CDR3: TGTGCCATCAGTGCGGGACAGGGGGTTTACTCCTATAATTCACCCCTCCACTTT. Residues: CAISAGQGVYSYNSPLHF.

This clone was observed a handful of times. The chain combines TRBV3-1 (or the pseudogene TRBV3-2) with TRBJ1-6; tentatively, D is TRBD1 (5 bases). This CDR3 has 14 amino acids. Germline lookup yields CDR1 LGHDT and CDR2 YNNKEL (reference sequence). V was cut by 1 base and J by 14 bases, with 15 bases left in between. CDR3 coding DNA: TGTGCCAGCAGCCAAGCTGGACCGGGGGGGGCCCTCCACTTT. Its translation is CASSQAGPGGALHF.

V and J are TRBV27 and TRBJ1-6; D gene unclear. Deletions cut 8 bases from V and 8 bases from J, with 13 bases between. CDR3 length equals 13 residues. Per the germline V gene, CDR1 is MNHEY and CDR2 is SMNVEV (reference sequence). The DNA of the CDR3 is TGTGCCAGCGCCCAGAGGGCGGATTCACCCCTCCACTTT. Translation gives CASAQRADSPLHF.

This chain connects TRBV5-6 to TRBJ1-5; D gene uncertain. Trimming removed 2 bases from V and 7 bases from J, with 10 bases in between. CDR1 is SGHDT, CDR2 YYEEEE, per germline. This CDR3 region has 13 residues. The CDR3 DNA sequence: TGTGCCAGCAGCTTTTCAGGTGGCCAGCCCCAGCATTTT. Translation gives CASSFSGGQPQHF.

The rearrangement uses TRBV5-1 and TRBJ2-3; D ambiguous. The CDR3 runs to 15 residues. The V end lost 0 bases, the J end lost 2 bases, and 10 bases lay between the germline ends. CDR1 SGHRS and CDR2 YFSETQ come from the germline V gene. The CDR3 region has the DNA TGCGCCAGCAGCTTGGAGTCTATTCACACAGATACGCAGTATTTT. Its protein is CASSLESIHTDTQYF.

In its sample, this clone was seen once. V and J are TRBV12-3 or TRBV12-4 and TRBJ2-7, with D unresolved. The CDR3 is 13 amino acids. V was trimmed by 0 bases and J by 2 bases, leaving 5 bases between them. For the CDR3, the DNA is TGTGCCAGCAGTTTAGCGCGTACCTACGAGCAGTACTTC. It encodes CASSLARTYEQYF.